This is a list of T cell receptor beta chains from one sample in a study of identical twins. TCRdb fed the 5' RACE reads into MiXCR, producing one record per CDR3 protein. The table shows roughly 480,000 distinct CDR3 sequences, with approximately 24% occurring only once. These same records also appear under a second study, on T cells expressing NK-cell markers.

Sequenced input: CD4+ T cells sorted from blood. Receptors originate from a woman under 30 in good health. Both conserved end residues are part of each CDR3. D genes are given only for firm matches. Expanded clones are given a class, and other clones once, few, many or no size at all.

d_call	cdr3_length	v_call	clone_size	j_call	cdr3_nt	cdr3_aa
TRBD2	13	TRBV12-3/TRBV12-4	many	TRBJ2-7	TGTGCCAGCCGGCTAGCGGGAGGCTACGAGCAGTACTTC	CASRLAGGYEQYF
-	16	TRBV9	few	TRBJ1-2	TGTGCCAGCAGCGTAAGTTTCGGGACAACTAACTATGGCTACACCTTC	CASSVSFGTTNYGYTF
-	14	TRBV5-8	-	TRBJ2-3	TGTGCCAGCAGCTTGGTGGGGGTCCCAGATACGCAGTATTTT	CASSLVGVPDTQYF
TRBD1	13	TRBV20-1	-	TRBJ2-3	TGCAGTGCTCAGCCGGGACAGCACTATACGCAGTATTTT	CSAQPGQHYTQYF
-	12	TRBV12-3/TRBV12-4	many	TRBJ2-5	TGTGCCAGCAGTCCCTACCAAGAGACCCAGTACTTC	CASSPYQETQYF
-	14	TRBV24-1	few	TRBJ2-5	TGTGCCACCAGTGGGCCCGGGTTCCAAGAGACCCAGTACTTC	CATSGPGFQETQYF
-	12	TRBV29-1	many	TRBJ2-1	TGCAGCGTTGAGGACTTACCGAATGAGCAGTTCTTC	CSVEDLPNEQFF
-	11	TRBV20-1	few	TRBJ1-1	TGCAGTGCTAGCGCGGTCTCTGAAGCTTTCTTT	CSASAVSEAFF
-	14	TRBV3-1	few	TRBJ2-2	TGTGCCAGCAGCCTAAGTCGTGGCACCGGGGAGCTGTTTTTT	CASSLSRGTGELFF
-	11	TRBV20-1	many	TRBJ2-7	TGCAGTGCCCCAGGACAGTACGAGCAGTACTTC	CSAPGQYEQYF
-	14	TRBV20-1	-	TRBJ2-5	TGCAGTGCTAGGGACCGCAGAACTCAAGAGACCCAGTACTTC	CSARDRRTQETQYF
-	15	TRBV10-3	-	TRBJ2-7	TGTGCCATCAGATTTGGGGGGAGATTGGCCTACGAGCAGTACTTC	CAIRFGGRLAYEQYF
TRBD2	17	TRBV7-8	few	TRBJ2-3	TGTGCCAGCAGCCCATTCGGGACTAGCGGATTCACAGATACGCAGTATTTT	CASSPFGTSGFTDTQYF
-	12	TRBV12-3/TRBV12-4	few	TRBJ1-2	TGTGCCAGCAGTTTGAGGGTGTGGGGCTACACCTTC	CASSLRVWGYTF
TRBD2	14	TRBV7-9	few	TRBJ2-1	TGTGCCAGCGTCAAGCGGGAGGGCAACAATGAGCAGTTCTTC	CASVKREGNNEQFF
-	12	TRBV7-9	-	TRBJ2-1	TGTGCCAGCAGCCAGACAGTGACTGAGCAGTTCTTC	CASSQTVTEQFF